This T cell receptor beta chain derives from a study of blood T cells in healthy people across ages. Regarding the study as a whole: Age brought a roughly linear fall in TCR beta diversity measured per million T cells. Investigators treated diversity estimates from one million T cells as underestimates.

This clonotype has only a few counts. Its matching antigen is unknown. The CDR3 loop spans 14 amino acids. The V segment lost 2 bases and the J segment 0 bases; nucleotides outside the gene matches: 1. Germline V gives CDR1 SGHDN, CDR2 FVKESK. Using a J-beta primer mix together with a sample-barcoded 5' primer, a second PCR was run for roughly 6 to 11 cycles. TCRdb re-called the 5' RACE reads through MiXCR, storing one row per CDR3 protein. The repertoire holds roughly 1.7 million distinct CDR3 sequences, with 34% as singletons. All donors came from Russia, were Caucasian and healthy, and spanned ages roughly 6 to 100.

Sample: blood. This receptor was identified in a woman in her thirties in good health. The J gene is TRBJ2-7, the V gene TRBV14, with 7 bases that match TRBD1. CDR3 coding DNA: TGTGCCAGCAGCCAACAGGGGGACTCCTACGAGCAGTACTTC. It encodes CASSQQGDSYEQYF.